One sample yielded the 15 T cell receptor beta chains listed below, sequenced in a study of blood T cell repertoires in COVID-19. Method: immunoSEQ multiplex PCR; TCRdb's copy keeps in-frame clones and lacks some. The sample contains 150,000 to 200,000 clones, approximately 89% of which appear only once. The source material was peripheral blood. All receptors come from a man between 65 and 79 years old with acute or convalescent COVID-19.

V gene TRBV7-6 combines with J gene TRBJ2-2; 14 bases line up with TRBD2. The CDR3 extends over 19 amino acids. The V gene end was trimmed by 0 bases and the J gene end by 5 bases; junction bases not matched to a gene: 8. Per the germline V gene, CDR1 is SGHVS and CDR2 is FNYEAQ. The CDR3 region is CASSLAPGLAGVGTGELFF. The CDR3 region has the DNA TGTGCCAGCAGCTTAGCGCCGGGACTAGCGGGAGTAGGAACCGGGGAGCTGTTTTTT.

The CDR3 loop reads CASSPTGTNTEAFF. The CDR3, as DNA: TGCGCCAGCAGCCCGACAGGGACGAACACTGAAGCTTTCTTT. The chain carries TRBV5-1 and TRBJ1-1, with 7 nucleotides matching TRBD1. This CDR3 has 14 residues. J lost 1 base, V lost 4 bases, and 4 bases had no gene match. Per the germline V gene, CDR1 is SGHRS and CDR2 is YFSETQ.

As to this clone: Mismatch with germline at one junction end may stem from a read error. V is TRBV12-3 or TRBV12-4 and J is TRBJ2-3; no definite D call. CDR3 length equals 11 residues. CDR3 in DNA: TGTGCCAGCAGTTTCGACGGGTTCACCAATTTT. It specifies CASSFDGFTNF.

The rearrangement uses TRBV2 and TRBJ1-3; 7 bases line up with TRBD1. CDR1 is SNHLY and CDR2 is FYNNEI in the germline V gene. CDR3 size: 15 residues. J was trimmed by 4 bases and V by 6 bases; bases with no gene match: 9. The CDR3 loop is CASSNTGDRGNTIYF. Here the CDR3 DNA reads TGTGCCAGCAGCAATACAGGGGATCGAGGAAACACCATATATTTT.

This clone was found once. The V call is TRBV9, the J call TRBJ2-3; D perhaps matches TRBD1 (5 bases). Per the germline V gene, CDR1 is SGDLS and CDR2 is YYNGEE. The CDR3 loop spans 15 amino acids. Trimming stripped 2 bases from V and 0 bases from J, with 10 bases between. CDR3 loop: CASSVDSSSTDTQYF. The CDR3 DNA reads TGTGCCAGCAGCGTCGACAGTTCTAGCACAGATACGCAGTATTTT.

The CDR3: CATSDPGTGLNEQFF. Here the CDR3 DNA reads TGTGCCACCAGTGACCCCGGGACAGGGTTGAATGAGCAGTTCTTC. The rearrangement links TRBV24-1 to TRBJ2-1, with 9 positions matching TRBD1. The CDR3 runs to 15 residues. CDR1 is KGHDR, CDR2 SFDVKD, per germline. Trimming at V came to 4 bases and at J to 7 bases, leaving 7 bases not matched to a gene.

V is TRBV2 and J is TRBJ2-6, with D possibly being TRBD1 (5 bases). The germline CDR1 and CDR2 sequences are SNHLY and FYNNEI. V gave up 3 bases and J gave up 0 bases, with 6 bases separating them. The CDR3 is 15 amino acids. DNA for the CDR3: TGTGCCAGCAGTGACAGGGCCTCTGGGGCCAACGTCCTGACTTTC. Translated: CASSDRASGANVLTF. The full variable domain, its missing parts supplied by reference TRBV2 and TRBJ2-6, is EPEVTQTPSHQVTQMGQEVILRCVPISNHLYFYWYRQILGQKVEFLVSFYNNEISEKSEIFDDQFSVERPDGSNFTLKIRSTKLEDSAMYFCASSDRASGANVLTFGAGSRLTVL.

The V and J genes are TRBV5-1 and TRBJ1-4; the D gene is possibly TRBD1 (5 bases). The germline V gene has CDR1 SGHRS and CDR2 YFSETQ. The CDR3 has 14 residues. Deletions cut 0 bases from V and 7 bases from J, with 10 bases between. As DNA, the CDR3 is TGCGCCAGCAGCTTGGCCGGTACAGGTGAAAAACTGTTTTTT. This translates into CASSLAGTGEKLFF.

V is TRBV3-1 (or the pseudogene TRBV3-2) and J is TRBJ1-1, with TRBD1 matching 7 bases. Germline V gene sequence: CDR1 LGHDT, CDR2 YNNKEL (reference sequence). The trim removed 2 bases at V and 4 bases at J, leaving 4 bases unmatched. The CDR3 length is 14 residues. The CDR3 loop reads CASSQTGQSTEAFF. For the CDR3, the DNA is TGTGCCAGCAGCCAAACGGGACAGAGCACTGAAGCTTTCTTT.

The rearrangement links TRBV11-1 to TRBJ1-2; maybe TRBD1 (5 bases). V was pared by 5 bases and J by 2 bases, with 12 bases between. CDR3 size: 14 residues. Per the germline V gene, CDR1 is SGHAT and CDR2 is FQDESV (reference sequence). The CDR3 sequence: CASSLQDPNYGYTF. The CDR3 nucleotides read TGTGCCAGCAGCCTACAGGATCCCAACTATGGCTACACCTTC.

The chain joins TRBV28 to TRBJ2-7; TRBD1 matches at 7 bases. V lost 8 bases, J lost 1 base, and 5 bases stayed unmatched. Germline V gene lookup returns CDR1 MDHEN and CDR2 SYDVKM. The CDR3 covers 13 residues. CDR3 coding DNA: TGTGCCAGCGGTGGGACAGCGTCCTACGAGCAGTACTTC. Protein: CASGGTASYEQYF.

This sequence joins TRBV19 and TRBJ1-3, with 10 bases matching TRBD1. The CDR3 sequence is 14 residues long. Germline lookup yields CDR1 LNHDA and CDR2 SQIVND (reference sequence). Germline trimming cut 3 bases from V and 7 bases from J; bases unmatched to any gene: 3. The CDR3 DNA is TGTGCCAGTAGTATCGAGACAGGGGGCAACACCATATATTTT. It specifies CASSIETGGNTIYF.

The rearrangement links TRBV7-9 to TRBJ2-2; D may be TRBD1 (7 bases). V shed 5 bases and J shed 4 bases, with 17 bases lying between them. The germline gives CDR1 SEHNR, CDR2 FQNEAQ (reference sequence). CDR3 size: 16 residues. This CDR3 reads CASSALEGAITGELFF. CDR3 sequence (DNA): TGTGCCAGCAGCGCCTTGGAGGGGGCGATCACCGGGGAGCTGTTTTTT.

The rearrangement uses TRBV27 and TRBJ2-2; 13 bases are a match to TRBD2. The CDR3 has 15 amino acids. The J segment lost 6 bases and the V segment lost 6 bases, leaving 4 bases of the junction unmatched. CDR1 MNHEY and CDR2 SMNVEV come from the germline V gene (reference sequence). As DNA, the CDR3 is TGTGCCAGCAGCAAACTAGCGGGAGGGTCCGGGGAGCTGTTTTTT. Protein product: CASSKLAGGSGELFF.

The CDR3 loop is CAWNEDTDQPQHF. The CDR3 bases are TGTGCCTGGAACGAAGACACCGATCAGCCCCAGCATTTT. V gene TRBV30 combines with J gene TRBJ1-5, with unresolved D. The CDR3 is 13 residues long. Trimming shortened V by 4 bases and J by 5 bases, and 12 bases separated the two germline ends. Germline CDR1 GTSNPN, CDR2 SVGIG (reference sequence).